The clone carrying this T cell receptor (beta chain) was detected a few times. Its antigen is currently unknown. This specimen belongs to a study of blood T cells in healthy people across ages. Study conclusions and caveats: More naive CD4+ cells and higher diversity were found in long-lived than in aged donors.

Trimming at V came to 0 bases and at J to 8 bases, leaving 4 bases not matched to a gene. Germline V gene sequence: CDR1 SGHRS, CDR2 YFSETQ. The CDR3 is 14 residues long. A J-beta primer mix and a sample-barcoded 5' primer were used in a second PCR of roughly 6 to 11 cycles. TCRdb redid the calling of the 5' RACE reads with MiXCR, one entry per CDR3 protein. Counted here are fewer than 800,000 distinct CDR3 sequences, under 25% occurring once; the ten biggest clones make up approximately 3.7%. This clonotype was sampled from a man between 70 and 80 years old in good health. J is TRBJ1-4 and V is TRBV5-1; TRBD1 agrees at 7 bases. Material: blood. The DNA of the CDR3 is TGCGCCAGCAGCTTGGAAGGGGGCCGGGAAAAACTGTTTTTT. Translation: CASSLEGGREKLFF.